This T cell receptor beta chain was profiled in a study of cytomegalovirus exposure and HLA in healthy donors. Study-wide results and caveats: It was assumed in the presence/absence analyses that sequencing depth was roughly uniform across donors.

As to this clone: Its specificity is not known.

PCR involved 60 Vbeta and 13 Jbeta primers. TCRdb keeps only in-frame clones here, not all; method: immunoSEQ multiplex PCR. The sample data list roughly 190,000 clones. V lost 5 bases, J lost 5 bases, and 13 bases stayed unmatched. The CDR3 length is 16 residues. Germline CDR1 and CDR2: SEHNR and FQNEAQ (reference sequence). This chain connects TRBV7-9 to TRBJ1-1, with 8 positions matching TRBD1. This TCR was sampled from a man younger than 40 in good health and CMV-seronegative. Source material: PBMCs. The CDR3 is CASSHDLAGGKTEAFF. CDR3 nucleotides: TGTGCCAGCAGCCACGACCTCGCAGGGGGCAAGACTGAAGCTTTCTTT.